This T cell receptor beta chain originates from a study of T cell responses to AZD1222 COVID-19 vaccine. Regarding the study as a whole: A mostly white British donor set with more females was recruited, and clonal diversity was possibly underestimated. Along spike, vaccine-associated CD4 TCRs were found throughout, with dominance at 160-218 and 743-854.

Repertoires were generated with immunoSEQ multiplex PCR, while TCRdb's copy carries only in-frame clones and drops some. The sample includes 120,000 to 150,000 clones, roughly nine tenths of them seen just once. This clone showed up just once. Its specificity is not known. The CDR3 has 14 residues. Trimming stripped 4 bases from V and 7 bases from J, with 15 bases between. Germline CDR1 KGHDR, CDR2 SFDVKD. This TCR was recovered from an adult who received the AZD1222 COVID-19 vaccine. The material was peripheral blood, obtained 28 days after the second AZD1222 dose. The genes are TRBV24-1 and TRBJ1-2, with D unclear. CDR3 residues: CATSDPPASTGYTF. The CDR3 DNA is TGTGCCACCAGTGACCCACCGGCTTCGACTGGCTACACCTTC.